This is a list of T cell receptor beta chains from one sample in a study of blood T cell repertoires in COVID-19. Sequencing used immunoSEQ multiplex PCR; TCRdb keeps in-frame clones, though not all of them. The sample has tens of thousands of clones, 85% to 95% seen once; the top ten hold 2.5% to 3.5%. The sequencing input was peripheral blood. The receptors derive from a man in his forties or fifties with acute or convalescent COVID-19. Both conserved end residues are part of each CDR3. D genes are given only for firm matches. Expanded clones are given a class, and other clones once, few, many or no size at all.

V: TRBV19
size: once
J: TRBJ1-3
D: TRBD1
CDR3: CASLSAGTGLSGNTIYF
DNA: TGTGCCAGCCTGTCCGCCGGGACAGGTCTCTCTGGAAACACCATATATTTT

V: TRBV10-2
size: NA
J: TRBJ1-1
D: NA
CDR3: CASTGALDTEAFF
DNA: TGCGCCAGCACAGGGGCTTTGGACACTGAAGCTTTCTTT

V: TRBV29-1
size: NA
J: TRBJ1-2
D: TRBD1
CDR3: CSVEGQGTGGYTF
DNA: TGCAGCGTGGAGGGACAGGGGACGGGCGGCTACACCTTC

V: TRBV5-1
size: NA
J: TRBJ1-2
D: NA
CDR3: CASSLGQYPRLTYGYTF
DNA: TGCGCCAGCAGCTTAGGACAGTACCCCCGTTTGACCTATGGCTACACCTTC

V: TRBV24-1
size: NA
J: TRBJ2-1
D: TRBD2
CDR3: CATSDFRLAGVPSTPSEQFF
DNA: TGTGCCACCAGTGATTTTAGGCTAGCGGGGGTCCCATCCACCCCCAGTGAGCAGTTCTTC

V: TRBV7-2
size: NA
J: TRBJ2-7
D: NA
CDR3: CASSVIRDIYEQYF
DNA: TGTGCCAGCAGCGTTATCCGGGACATTTACGAGCAGTACTTC

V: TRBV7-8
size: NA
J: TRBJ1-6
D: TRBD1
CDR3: CASSLVLQSGTGNSPLHF
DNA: TGTGCCAGCAGCTTAGTTTTACAGTCCGGGACAGGCAATTCACCCCTCCACTTT

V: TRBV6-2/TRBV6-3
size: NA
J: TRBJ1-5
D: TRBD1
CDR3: CASSYSKAGGRGNQPQHF
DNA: TGTGCCAGCAGTTACTCGAAGGCAGGGGGAAGAGGCAATCAGCCCCAGCATTTT

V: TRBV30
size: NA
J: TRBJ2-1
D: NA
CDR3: CAWSLFRGNEQFF
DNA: TGTGCCTGGAGTCTTTTCCGGGGCAATGAGCAGTTCTTC

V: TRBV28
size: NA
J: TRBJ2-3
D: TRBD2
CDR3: CASSRGGSTDTQYF
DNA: TGTGCCAGCAGCCGGGGGGGGAGCACAGATACGCAGTATTTT

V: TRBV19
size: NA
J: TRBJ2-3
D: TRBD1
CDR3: CASRDRGADTQYF
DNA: TGTGCCAGTCGGGACAGGGGGGCAGATACGCAGTATTTT

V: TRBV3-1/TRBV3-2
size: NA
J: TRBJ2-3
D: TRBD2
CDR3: CASSVTSGASTDTQYF
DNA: TGTGCCAGCAGCGTGACTAGCGGAGCGAGCACAGATACGCAGTATTTT

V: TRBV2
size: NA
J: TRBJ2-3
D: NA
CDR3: CASRDRWGRVRYTQYF
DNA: TGTGCCAGCAGAGATCGCTGGGGGCGGGTTAGATATACGCAGTATTTT

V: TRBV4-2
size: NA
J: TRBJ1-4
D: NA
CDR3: CASSQGAFGGFNEKLFF
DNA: TGTGCCAGCAGCCAGGGGGCGTTTGGCGGTTTTAATGAAAAACTGTTTTTT

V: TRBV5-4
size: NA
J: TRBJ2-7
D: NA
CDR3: CASSLERGAHYEQYF
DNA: TGTGCCAGCAGCTTGGAAAGGGGCGCCCACTACGAGCAGTACTTC

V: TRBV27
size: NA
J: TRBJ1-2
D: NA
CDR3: CASGGGYSNGYTF
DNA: TGTGCCAGCGGGGGAGGTTATTCAAATGGCTACACCTTC

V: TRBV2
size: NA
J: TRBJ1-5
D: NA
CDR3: CASSELPGVGEPQHF
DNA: TGTGCCAGCAGTGAACTTCCCGGGGTCGGGGAGCCCCAGCATTTT

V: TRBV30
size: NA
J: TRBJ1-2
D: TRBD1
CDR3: CAWILRDSRRWTDGYTF
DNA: TGTGCCTGGATTCTCCGGGACAGCAGACGTTGGACGGATGGCTACACCTTC

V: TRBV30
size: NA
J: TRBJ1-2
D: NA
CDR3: CAWSRQVSDGYTF
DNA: TGTGCCTGGAGTCGGCAGGTCTCGGATGGCTACACCTTC

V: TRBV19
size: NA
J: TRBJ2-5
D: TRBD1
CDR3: CASRGAGTGLQETQYF
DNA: TGTGCCAGTAGAGGGGCCGGGACAGGGCTTCAAGAGACCCAGTACTTC

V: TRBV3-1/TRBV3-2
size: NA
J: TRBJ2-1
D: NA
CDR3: CASRGANEQFF
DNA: TGTGCCAGCCGGGGGGCCAATGAGCAGTTCTTC

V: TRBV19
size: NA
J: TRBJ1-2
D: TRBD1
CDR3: CASSIGQGYGYTF
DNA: TGTGCCAGTAGTATCGGACAGGGCTATGGCTACACCTTC

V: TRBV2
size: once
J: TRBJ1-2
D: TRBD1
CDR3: CASSMDRELGGYTF
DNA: TGTGCCAGCAGCATGGACAGGGAGCTGGGCGGCTACACCTTC

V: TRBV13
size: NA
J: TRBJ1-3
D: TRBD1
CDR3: CASSRDRASGNTIYF
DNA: TGTGCCAGCAGCCGTGACAGGGCCTCTGGAAACACCATATATTTT

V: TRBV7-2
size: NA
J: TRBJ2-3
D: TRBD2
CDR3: CASSITRRGGGNTDTQYF
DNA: TGTGCCAGCAGCATAACGAGGAGGGGCGGGGGGAACACAGATACGCAGTATTTT

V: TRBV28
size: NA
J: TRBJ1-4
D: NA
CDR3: CASSSGRATNEKLFF
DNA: TGTGCCAGCAGTTCCGGCCGGGCAACTAATGAAAAACTGTTTTTT

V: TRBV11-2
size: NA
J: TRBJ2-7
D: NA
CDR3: CASSLGRDSTTYEQYF
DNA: TGTGCCAGCAGCTTAGGGCGGGACTCCACGACCTACGAGCAGTACTTC

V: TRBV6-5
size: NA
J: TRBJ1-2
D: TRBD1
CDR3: CASSYSAGGDGYTF
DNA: TGTGCCAGCAGTTACTCGGCAGGGGGCGATGGCTACACCTTC

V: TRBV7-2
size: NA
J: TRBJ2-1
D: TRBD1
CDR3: CASNFRDRGSEQFF
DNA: TGTGCCAGCAACTTCCGGGACAGGGGAAGTGAGCAGTTCTTC

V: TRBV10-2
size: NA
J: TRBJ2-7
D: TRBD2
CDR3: CASSESSGGRTYEQYF
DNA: TGCGCCAGCAGTGAGTCTTCCGGGGGGAGGACCTACGAGCAGTACTTC

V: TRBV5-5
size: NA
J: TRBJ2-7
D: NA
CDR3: CASSSTGAYEQYF
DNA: TGTGCCAGCAGTTCGACAGGAGCCTACGAGCAGTACTTC

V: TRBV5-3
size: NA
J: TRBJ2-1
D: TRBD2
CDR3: CARSLALAGNYNEQFF
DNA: TGTGCCAGAAGCTTGGCCCTAGCGGGGAACTACAATGAGCAGTTCTTC

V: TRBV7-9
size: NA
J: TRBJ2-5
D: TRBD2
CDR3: CASGGETQYF
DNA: TGTGCGTCCGGGGGGGAGACCCAGTACTTC

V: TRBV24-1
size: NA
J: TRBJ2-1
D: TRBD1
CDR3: CATSDHRGNNEQFF
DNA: TGTGCCACCAGTGATCACAGGGGAAACAATGAGCAGTTCTTC

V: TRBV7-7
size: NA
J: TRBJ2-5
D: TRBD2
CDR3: CASSIAGGKETQYF
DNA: TGTGCCAGCAGCATAGCGGGGGGGAAAGAGACCCAGTACTTC

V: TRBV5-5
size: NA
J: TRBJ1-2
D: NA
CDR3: CASSLGGGGYTF
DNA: TGTGCCAGCAGCTTGGGTGGCGGCGGCTACACCTTC

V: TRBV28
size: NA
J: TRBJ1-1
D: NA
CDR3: CASSPLGGSGTEAFF
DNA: TGTGCCAGCAGTCCCCTCGGGGGTTCTGGCACTGAAGCTTTCTTT

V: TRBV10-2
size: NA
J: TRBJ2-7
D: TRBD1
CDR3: CASSELEGAGEQYF
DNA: TGCGCCAGCAGTGAGTTAGAGGGGGCGGGCGAGCAGTACTTC

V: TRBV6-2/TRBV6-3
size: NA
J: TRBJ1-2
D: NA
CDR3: CASSYSGQRNYGYTF
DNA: TGTGCCAGCAGTTACTCGGGACAAAGAAACTATGGCTACACCTTC

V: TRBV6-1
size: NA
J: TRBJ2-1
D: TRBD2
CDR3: CASSERTSGGLYNEQFF
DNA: TGTGCCAGCAGTGAAAGGACTAGCGGGGGGCTATACAATGAGCAGTTCTTC

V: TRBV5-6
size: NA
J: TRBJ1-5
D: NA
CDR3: CASSLAGRVEHSNQPQHF
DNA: TGTGCCAGCAGCTTGGCAGGCAGGGTGGAACATAGCAATCAGCCCCAGCATTTT

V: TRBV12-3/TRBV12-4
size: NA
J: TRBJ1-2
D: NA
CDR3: CASSRTGNYGYTF
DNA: TGTGCCAGCAGCCGAACAGGGAACTATGGCTACACCTTC

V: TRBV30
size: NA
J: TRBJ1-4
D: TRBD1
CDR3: CAWGGQGKNEKLFF
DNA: TGTGCCTGGGGGGGACAGGGCAAAAATGAAAAACTGTTTTTT

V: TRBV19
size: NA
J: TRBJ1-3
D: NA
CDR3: CASSGQLPGNTIYF
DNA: TGTGCCAGCAGCGGACAGTTGCCTGGAAACACCATATATTTT

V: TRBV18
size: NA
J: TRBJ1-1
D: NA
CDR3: CASSLEQGRNTEAFF
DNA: TGTGCCAGCTCACTAGAACAGGGTAGGAACACTGAAGCTTTCTTT

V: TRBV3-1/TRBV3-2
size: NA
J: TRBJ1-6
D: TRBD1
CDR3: CASSRQGKDNSPLHF
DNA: TGTGCCAGCAGCCGACAGGGTAAGGATAATTCACCCCTCCACTTT

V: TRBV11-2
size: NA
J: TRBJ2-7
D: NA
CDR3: CASSLNRYYEQYF
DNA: TGTGCCAGCAGCTTAAACAGATACTACGAGCAGTACTTC

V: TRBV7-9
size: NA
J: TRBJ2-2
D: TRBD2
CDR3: CASSPLRTRVTGELFF
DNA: TGTGCCAGCAGCCCGCTCCGGACTAGAGTCACCGGGGAGCTGTTTTTT

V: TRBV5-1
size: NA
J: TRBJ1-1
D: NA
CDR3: CASSLDRNTEAFF
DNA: TGCGCCAGCAGCTTGGATCGGAACACTGAAGCTTTCTTT

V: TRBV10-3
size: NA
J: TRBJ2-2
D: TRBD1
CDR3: CAISGPGGGTGELFF
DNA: TGTGCCATCAGTGGGCCAGGGGGCGGGACCGGGGAGCTGTTTTTT